These T cell receptor beta chains were read from a single sample in a study of OX40 agonist ivuxolimab in advanced cancers. Only in-frame clones appear in the TCRdb table, and some are missing; sequencing was by immunoSEQ multiplex PCR. The sample holds almost 65,000 clones, roughly 84% seen once. The specimen was CD4+ or CD8+ T cells sorted from blood, collected in a trial of the OX40 agonist ivuxolimab. The receptors originated from an adult with an advanced solid tumor such as melanoma, head and neck, liver or kidney cancer. Each CDR3 is given with its conserved first and last residue. The D gene is left open where the match is weak. Size tells how often a clone was seen (once, few, many) or the class of an expanded clone, and some rows leave it out.

CDR3 DNA	CDR3 protein	V gene	clone size	J gene	D gene
TGTGCCAGCAGAGGGACAGGGGTTCAGCCCCAGCATTTT	CASRGTGVQPQHF	TRBV2	NA	TRBJ1-5	TRBD1
TGTGCCAGCAGCTTAGACGGCGCCGGCACAGATACGCAGTATTTT	CASSLDGAGTDTQYF	TRBV11-2	NA	TRBJ2-3	NA
TGTGCCAGCAGCTTGGGGGTGTTGGGGACTGAAGCTTTCTTT	CASSLGVLGTEAFF	TRBV5-8	few	TRBJ1-1	NA
TGTGCCAGTAGTTCCCGACAGGGCGGCACCGGGGAGCTGTTTTTT	CASSSRQGGTGELFF	TRBV19	NA	TRBJ2-2	TRBD1
TGCGCCAGCAGCTTGCGGCTGCAGGCGGATACGCAGTATTTT	CASSLRLQADTQYF	TRBV5-1	NA	TRBJ2-3	NA
TGCGCCAGCACCCCAAACGAAGGGAATAATTCACCCCTCCACTTT	CASTPNEGNNSPLHF	TRBV5-1	NA	TRBJ1-6	NA
TGTGCCATCAGTGAGTCGACGGGGAACACTGAAGCTTTCTTT	CAISESTGNTEAFF	TRBV10-3	NA	TRBJ1-1	NA
TGTGCCAGCACTCGAGGGGGCGGTGGGGCCAACGTCCTGACTTTC	CASTRGGGGANVLTF	TRBV28	NA	TRBJ2-6	TRBD1
TGTGCCAGCAGTAGAGACCGAACCCAAGAGACCCAGTACTTC	CASSRDRTQETQYF	TRBV2	NA	TRBJ2-5	NA
TGCGCCAGCAGCCAAGGGCAGGGTGTTTGGGAGCAGTACTTC	CASSQGQGVWEQYF	TRBV4-1	NA	TRBJ2-7	NA
TGCGCCAGCAGTGAGTTGGGGGGCAAGGGACCCCAGTACTTC	CASSELGGKGPQYF	TRBV10-1	NA	TRBJ2-5	NA
TGTGCCAGTAGTATGTACTTGGGGCCAACGAACACCGGGGAGCTGTTTTTT	CASSMYLGPTNTGELFF	TRBV19	NA	TRBJ2-2	NA
TGTGCCAGCAGTTACTCGATAGTTATGAACACTGAAGCTTTCTTT	CASSYSIVMNTEAFF	TRBV6-5	NA	TRBJ1-1	NA
TGTGCCAGCAGTTTAGGCGGACAGGGAACAATTTATGGCTACACCTTC	CASSLGGQGTIYGYTF	TRBV6-6	NA	TRBJ1-2	TRBD1
TGTGCCAGCAGCTTTGACAGGGTCGGCTACACCTTC	CASSFDRVGYTF	TRBV6-6	NA	TRBJ1-2	TRBD1
TGTGCCAGCAGCCAAGGACTAGCGGGGCTCTCCTACGAGCAGTACTTC	CASSQGLAGLSYEQYF	TRBV4-2	once	TRBJ2-7	TRBD2
TGTGCCAGTAGTATTTCAGGGGGGGGCAATCAGCCCCAGCATTTT	CASSISGGGNQPQHF	TRBV19	NA	TRBJ1-5	TRBD1
TGCGCCAGCAGCCAAGGTCAGCACAATGAGCAGTTCTTC	CASSQGQHNEQFF	TRBV4-1	NA	TRBJ2-1	NA
TGTGCCAGCAGTCCACAAAGAGGGGGCTCTGAAGCTTTCTTT	CASSPQRGGSEAFF	TRBV27	NA	TRBJ1-1	TRBD1
TGTGCCAGCAGCCCGACAGGAGAAGATGGCTACACCTTC	CASSPTGEDGYTF	TRBV7-3	NA	TRBJ1-2	NA
TGCGCCAGCAGCCTGGGGACCAAAGAGACCCAGTACTTC	CASSLGTKETQYF	TRBV5-1	NA	TRBJ2-5	NA
TGTGCCAGCACGAGGTTAGCGGGACCACAAGAGACCCAGTACTTC	CASTRLAGPQETQYF	TRBV2	few	TRBJ2-5	TRBD2
TGTGCCAGCACCTTTCTGGGGGGTGCTGGCACAAACTATGGCTACACCTTC	CASTFLGGAGTNYGYTF	TRBV27	NA	TRBJ1-2	NA